These T cell receptor beta chains were read from a single sample in a study of tumor-infiltrating lymphocytes in oesophageal squamous cell carcinoma. TCRdb called the PCR reads again in MiXCR, with one record for every CDR3 protein. Of roughly 20,000 distinct CDR3 sequences in the sample, about 35% were seen once. The sample was esophageal tumor tissue. The receptors here all came from a male donor with esophageal squamous cell carcinoma. Both conserved end residues are part of each CDR3.

j_call: TRBJ2-1; v_call: TRBV2; cdr3_aa: CASSAWDRGAFF
j_call: TRBJ1-5; v_call: TRBV19; cdr3_aa: CASSITPYQPQHF
j_call: .; v_call: TRBV28; cdr3_aa: CATLPPGGILEQYF
j_call: TRBJ1-2; v_call: TRBV7-2; cdr3_aa: CASSLAHQTGYGYTF
j_call: TRBJ2-7; v_call: TRBV7-9; cdr3_aa: CASSLGPGSSYEQYF
j_call: TRBJ1-1; v_call: TRBV11-2; cdr3_aa: CASSLGKNTEAFF
j_call: TRBJ2-1; v_call: TRBV20-1; cdr3_aa: CSARRYAPPRDEQFF
j_call: .; v_call: TRBV5-3; cdr3_aa: CASSSSGGGETQYF
j_call: TRBJ2-1; v_call: TRBV19; cdr3_aa: CASSNLGQGGGEQFF
j_call: TRBJ2-3; v_call: TRBV18; cdr3_aa: CASSPGSGSGTDTQYF
j_call: .; v_call: TRBV5-3; cdr3_aa: CASSLGLANNEQFF
j_call: TRBJ2-5; v_call: TRBV7-6; cdr3_aa: CASSNSNTGDTQYF
j_call: TRBJ2-6; v_call: TRBV29-1; cdr3_aa: CSVSVDERDRSLLRWLHLRF
j_call: TRBJ1-1; v_call: TRBV5-1; cdr3_aa: CASSFTGGTEAFF
j_call: TRBJ2-4; v_call: TRBV5-4; cdr3_aa: CASSARAGLVKNIQYF
j_call: TRBJ2-2; v_call: TRBV24-1; cdr3_aa: CATSDLGSGGNTGELFF
j_call: .; v_call: TRBV11-2; cdr3_aa: CASRPPGTGNEQFF
j_call: .; v_call: TRBV7-6; cdr3_aa: CASSLAGTGAGETQYF
j_call: TRBJ2-3; v_call: TRBV12-3/TRBV12-4; cdr3_aa: CASSLVSTSGLTDTQYF